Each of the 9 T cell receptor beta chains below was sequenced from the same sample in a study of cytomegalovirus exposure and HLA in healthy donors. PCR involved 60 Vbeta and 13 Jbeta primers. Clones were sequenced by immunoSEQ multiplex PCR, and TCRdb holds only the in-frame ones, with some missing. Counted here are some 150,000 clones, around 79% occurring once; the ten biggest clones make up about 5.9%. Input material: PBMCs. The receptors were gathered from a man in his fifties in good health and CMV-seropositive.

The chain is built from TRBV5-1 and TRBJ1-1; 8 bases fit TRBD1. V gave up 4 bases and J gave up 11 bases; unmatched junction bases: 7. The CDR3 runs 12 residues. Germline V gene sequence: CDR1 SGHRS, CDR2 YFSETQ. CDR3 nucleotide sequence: TGCGCCAGCAGCCGGGACAGGCAGTGGGCTTTCTTT. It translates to CASSRDRQWAFF.

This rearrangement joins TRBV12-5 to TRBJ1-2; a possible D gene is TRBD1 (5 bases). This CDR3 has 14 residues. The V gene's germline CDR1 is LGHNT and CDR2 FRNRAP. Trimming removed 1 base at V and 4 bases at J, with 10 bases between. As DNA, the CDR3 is TGTGCTAGTGGTTTGGGTGACAGACCCTATGGCTACACCTTC. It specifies CASGLGDRPYGYTF.

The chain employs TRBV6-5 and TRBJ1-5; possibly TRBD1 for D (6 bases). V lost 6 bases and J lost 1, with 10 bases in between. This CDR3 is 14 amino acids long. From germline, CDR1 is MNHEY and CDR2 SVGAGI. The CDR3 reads CASSEDRSNQPQHF. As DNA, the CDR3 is TGTGCCAGCAGCGAGGACAGAAGCAATCAGCCCCAGCATTTT.

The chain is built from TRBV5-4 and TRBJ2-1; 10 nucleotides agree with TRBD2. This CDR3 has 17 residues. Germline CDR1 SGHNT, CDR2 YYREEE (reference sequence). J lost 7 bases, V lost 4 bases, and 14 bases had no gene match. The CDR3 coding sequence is TGTGCCAGCAGCCTCAATATAGCGGGAGGTGGCCATAATGAGCAGTTCTTC. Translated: CASSLNIAGGGHNEQFF.

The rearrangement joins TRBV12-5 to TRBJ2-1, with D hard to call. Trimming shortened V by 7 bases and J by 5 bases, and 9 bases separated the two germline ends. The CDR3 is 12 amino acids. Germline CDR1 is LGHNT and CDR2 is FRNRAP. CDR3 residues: CASALYDNEQFF. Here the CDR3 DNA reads TGTGCTAGTGCCCTATATGACAATGAGCAGTTCTTC.

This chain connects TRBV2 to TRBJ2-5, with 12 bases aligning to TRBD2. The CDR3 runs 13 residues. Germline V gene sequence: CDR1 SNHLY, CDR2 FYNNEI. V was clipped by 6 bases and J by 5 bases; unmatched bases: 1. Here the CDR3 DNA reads TGTGCCAGCAGCGGGACTAGCGGGGAGACCCAGTACTTC. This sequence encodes CASSGTSGETQYF. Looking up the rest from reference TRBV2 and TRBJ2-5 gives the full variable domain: EPEVTQTPSHQVTQMGQEVILRCVPISNHLYFYWYRQILGQKVEFLVSFYNNEISEKSEIFDDQFSVERPDGSNFTLKIRSTKLEDSAMYFCASSGTSGETQYFGPGTRLLVL.

CDR3 in amino acids: CASRGQDNYEQYF. The CDR3, as DNA: TGTGCCAGCCGGGGACAGGATAACTACGAGCAGTACTTC. The rearrangement uses TRBV7-9 and TRBJ2-5, with 8 bases fitting TRBD1. The J call may be mistaken, given a closer DNA end match to TRBJ2-7. The CDR3 extends over 13 amino acids. Germline lookup yields CDR1 SEHNR and CDR2 FQNEAQ (reference sequence).

The CDR3 bases are TGTGCCAGCAGGGCAGGGCCTGAAGCTTTCTTT. Amino acid sequence: CASRAGPEAFF. The chain is built from TRBV6-6 and TRBJ1-1, with a weak D call TRBD1 (5 bases). CDR3 size: 11 residues. V gave up 6 bases and J gave up 6 bases, with 8 bases separating them. Per germline, CDR1 MNHNY and CDR2 SVGAGI (reference sequence).

CDR3 residues: CASSLGGTSGAYQETQYF. The CDR3 DNA sequence: TGTGCCAGCAGCTTAGGTGGGACTAGCGGAGCCTACCAAGAGACCCAGTACTTC. This chain joins TRBV11-3 and TRBJ2-5; 11 nucleotides line up with TRBD2. V lost 1 base, J lost 0 bases, and 7 bases stayed unmatched. Germline CDR1 and CDR2: SGHNT and YENEEA. The CDR3 is made up of 18 amino acids. The variable domain in full, completed from reference TRBV11-3 and TRBJ2-5, reads EAGVVQSPRYKIIEKKQPVAFWCNPISGHNTLYWYLQNLGQGPELLIRYENEEAVDDSQLPKDRFSAERLKGVDSTLKIQPAELGDSAVYLCASSLGGTSGAYQETQYFGPGTRLLVL.